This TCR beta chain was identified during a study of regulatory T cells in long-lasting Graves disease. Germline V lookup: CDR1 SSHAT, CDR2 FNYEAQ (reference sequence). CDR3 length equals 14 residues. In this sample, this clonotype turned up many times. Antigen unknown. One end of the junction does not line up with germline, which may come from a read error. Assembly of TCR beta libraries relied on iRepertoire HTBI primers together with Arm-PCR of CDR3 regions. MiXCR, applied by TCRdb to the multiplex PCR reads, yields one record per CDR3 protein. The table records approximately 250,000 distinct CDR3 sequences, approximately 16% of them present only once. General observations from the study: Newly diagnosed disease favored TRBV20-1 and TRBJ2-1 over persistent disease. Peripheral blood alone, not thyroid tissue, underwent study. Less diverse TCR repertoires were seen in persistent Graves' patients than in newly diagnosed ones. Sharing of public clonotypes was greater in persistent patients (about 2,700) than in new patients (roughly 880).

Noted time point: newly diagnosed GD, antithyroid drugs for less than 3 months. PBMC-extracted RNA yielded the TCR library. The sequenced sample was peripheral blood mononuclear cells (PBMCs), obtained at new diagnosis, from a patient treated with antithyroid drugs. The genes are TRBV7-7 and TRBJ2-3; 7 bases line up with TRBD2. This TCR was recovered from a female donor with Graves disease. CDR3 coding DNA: TGTGCTAGCAGCCCAGCGGGAACCACAGATACGCAGTATTTT. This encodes CASSPAGTTDTQYF. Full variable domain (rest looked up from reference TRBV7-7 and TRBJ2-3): GAGVSQSPRYKVTKRGQDVTLRCDPISSHATLYWYQQALGQGPEFLTYFNYEAQPDKSGLPSDRFSAERPEGSISTLTIQRTEQRDSAMYRCASSPAGTTDTQYFGPGTRLTVL.